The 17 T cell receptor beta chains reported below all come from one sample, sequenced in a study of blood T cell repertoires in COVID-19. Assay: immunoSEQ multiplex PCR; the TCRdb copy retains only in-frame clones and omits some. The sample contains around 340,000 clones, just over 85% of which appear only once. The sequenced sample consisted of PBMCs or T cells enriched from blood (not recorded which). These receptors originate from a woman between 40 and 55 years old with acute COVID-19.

This CDR3 is CASSIDRDEQYF. CDR3 DNA: TGTGCCAGCAGCATTGACAGGGACGAGCAGTACTTC. The rearrangement uses TRBV7-9 and TRBJ2-7; 7 nucleotides match TRBD1. The V segment lost 5 bases and the J segment 5 bases; nucleotides outside the gene matches: 3. Germline loops: CDR1 SEHNR, CDR2 FQNEAQ (reference sequence). The CDR3 runs 12 residues. Together with reference TRBV7-9 and TRBJ2-7, the CDR3 gives the full variable domain: DTGVSQNPRHKITKRGQNVTFRCDPISEHNRLYWYRQTLGQGPEFLTYFQNEAQLEKSRLLSDRFSAERPKGSFSTLEIQRTEQGDSAMYLCASSIDRDEQYFGPGTRLTVT.

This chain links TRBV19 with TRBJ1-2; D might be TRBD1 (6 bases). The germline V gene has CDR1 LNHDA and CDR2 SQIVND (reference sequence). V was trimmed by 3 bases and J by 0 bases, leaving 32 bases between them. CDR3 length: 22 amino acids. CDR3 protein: CASSMPDRWLTTGLNTNYGYTF. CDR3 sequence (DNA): TGTGCCAGTAGTATGCCCGACCGGTGGTTGACGACAGGTTTGAATACTAACTATGGCTACACCTTC.

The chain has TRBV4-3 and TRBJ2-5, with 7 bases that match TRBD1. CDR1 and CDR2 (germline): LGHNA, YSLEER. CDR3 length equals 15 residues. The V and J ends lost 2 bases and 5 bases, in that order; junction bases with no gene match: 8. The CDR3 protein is CASSQKEGAWETQYF. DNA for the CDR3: TGCGCCAGCAGCCAAAAAGAGGGGGCTTGGGAGACCCAGTACTTC.

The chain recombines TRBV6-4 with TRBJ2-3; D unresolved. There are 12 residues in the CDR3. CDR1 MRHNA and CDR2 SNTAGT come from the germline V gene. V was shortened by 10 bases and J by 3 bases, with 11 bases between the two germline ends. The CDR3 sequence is CATRGPTDTQYF. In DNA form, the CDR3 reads TGTGCCACCCGAGGTCCAACAGATACGCAGTATTTT.

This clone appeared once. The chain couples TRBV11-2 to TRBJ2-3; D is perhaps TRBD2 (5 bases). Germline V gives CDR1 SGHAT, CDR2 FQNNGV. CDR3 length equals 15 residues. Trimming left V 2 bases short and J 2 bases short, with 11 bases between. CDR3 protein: CASSLNGRNTDTQYF. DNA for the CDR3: TGTGCCAGCAGCTTAAATGGGAGAAACACAGATACGCAGTATTTT.

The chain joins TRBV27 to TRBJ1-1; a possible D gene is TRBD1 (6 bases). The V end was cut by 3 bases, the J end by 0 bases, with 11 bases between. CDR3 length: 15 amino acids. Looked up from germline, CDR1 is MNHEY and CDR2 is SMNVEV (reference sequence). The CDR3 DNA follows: TGTGCCAGCAGTTTGGGGGGGCTTGTGAACACTGAAGCTTTCTTT. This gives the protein CASSLGGLVNTEAFF.

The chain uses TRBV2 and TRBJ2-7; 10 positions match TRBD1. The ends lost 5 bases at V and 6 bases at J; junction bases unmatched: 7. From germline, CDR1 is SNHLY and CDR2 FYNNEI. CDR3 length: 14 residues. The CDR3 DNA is TGTGCCAGCAGTCGGCCGGGACAGGGGCGCGAGCAGTACTTC. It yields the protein CASSRPGQGREQYF. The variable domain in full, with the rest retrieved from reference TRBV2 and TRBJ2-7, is EPEVTQTPSHQVTQMGQEVILRCVPISNHLYFYWYRQILGQKVEFLVSFYNNEISEKSEIFDDQFSVERPDGSNFTLKIRSTKLEDSAMYFCASSRPGQGREQYFGPGTRLTVT.

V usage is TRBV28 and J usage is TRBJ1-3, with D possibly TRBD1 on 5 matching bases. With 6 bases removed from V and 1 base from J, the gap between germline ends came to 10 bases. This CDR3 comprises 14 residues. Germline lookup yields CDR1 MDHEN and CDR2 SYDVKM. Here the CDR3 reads CASSKTGSGNTIYF. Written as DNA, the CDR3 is TGTGCCAGCAGCAAAACAGGTTCTGGAAACACCATATATTTT.

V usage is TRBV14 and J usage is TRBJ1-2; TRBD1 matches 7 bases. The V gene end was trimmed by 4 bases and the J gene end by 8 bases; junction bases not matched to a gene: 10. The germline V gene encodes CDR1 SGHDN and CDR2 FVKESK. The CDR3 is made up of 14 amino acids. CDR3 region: CASSRGTDRSGYTF. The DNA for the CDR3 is TGTGCCAGCAGCCGAGGGACAGACCGGAGCGGCTACACCTTC.

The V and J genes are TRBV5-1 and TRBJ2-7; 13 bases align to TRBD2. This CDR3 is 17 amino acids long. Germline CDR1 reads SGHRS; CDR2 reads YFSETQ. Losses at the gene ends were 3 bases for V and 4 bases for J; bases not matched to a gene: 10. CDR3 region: CASSSNPPGLAGYEQYF. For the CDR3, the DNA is TGCGCCAGCAGCTCGAACCCCCCGGGACTAGCGGGGTACGAGCAGTACTTC.

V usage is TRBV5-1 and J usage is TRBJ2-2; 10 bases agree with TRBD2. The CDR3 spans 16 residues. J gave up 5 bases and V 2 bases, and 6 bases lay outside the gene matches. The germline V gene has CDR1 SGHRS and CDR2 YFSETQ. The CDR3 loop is CASSLGTSEGTGELFF. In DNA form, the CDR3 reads TGCGCCAGCAGCTTAGGGACTAGCGAGGGGACCGGGGAGCTGTTTTTT.

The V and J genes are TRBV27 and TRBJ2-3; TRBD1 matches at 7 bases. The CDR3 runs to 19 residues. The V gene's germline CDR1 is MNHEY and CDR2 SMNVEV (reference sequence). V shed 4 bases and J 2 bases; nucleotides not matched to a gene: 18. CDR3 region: CASSSLTYPNRGFTDTQYF. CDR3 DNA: TGTGCCAGCAGTTCCTTAACGTATCCGAACAGGGGTTTCACAGATACGCAGTATTTT.

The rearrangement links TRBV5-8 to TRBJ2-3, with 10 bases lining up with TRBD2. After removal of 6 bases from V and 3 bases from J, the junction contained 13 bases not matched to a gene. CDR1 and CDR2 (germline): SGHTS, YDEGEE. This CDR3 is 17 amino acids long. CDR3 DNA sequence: TGTGCCAGCACCCGGCTAGCGGGAGCGACAGGGACAGATACGCAGTATTTT. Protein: CASTRLAGATGTDTQYF.

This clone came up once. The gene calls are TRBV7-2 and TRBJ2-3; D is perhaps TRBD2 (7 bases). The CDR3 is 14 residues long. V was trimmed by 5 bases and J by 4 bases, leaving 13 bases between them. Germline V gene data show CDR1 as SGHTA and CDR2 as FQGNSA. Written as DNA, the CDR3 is TGTGCCAGCAGCAGGGGGGGTACATCAGATACGCAGTATTTT. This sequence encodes CASSRGGTSDTQYF.

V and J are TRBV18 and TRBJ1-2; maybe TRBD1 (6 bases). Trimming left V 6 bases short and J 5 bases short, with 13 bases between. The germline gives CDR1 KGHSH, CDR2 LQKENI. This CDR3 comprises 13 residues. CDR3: CASSADRNYGYTF. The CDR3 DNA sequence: TGTGCCAGCTCCGCCGACAGGAATTATGGCTACACCTTC. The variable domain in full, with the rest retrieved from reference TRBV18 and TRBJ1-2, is NAGVMQNPRHLVRRRGQEARLRCSPMKGHSHVYWYRQLPEEGLKFMVYLQKENIIDESGMPKERFSAEFPKEGPSILRIQQVVRGDSAAYFCASSADRNYGYTFGSGTRLTVV.

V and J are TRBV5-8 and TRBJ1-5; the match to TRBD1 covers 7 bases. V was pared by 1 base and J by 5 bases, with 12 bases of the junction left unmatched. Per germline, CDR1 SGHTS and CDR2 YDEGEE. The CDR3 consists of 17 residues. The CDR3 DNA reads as TGTGCCAGCAGCTTGACTAAGTTTAGGGGGCAGCATCAGCCCCAGCATTTT. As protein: CASSLTKFRGQHQPQHF.

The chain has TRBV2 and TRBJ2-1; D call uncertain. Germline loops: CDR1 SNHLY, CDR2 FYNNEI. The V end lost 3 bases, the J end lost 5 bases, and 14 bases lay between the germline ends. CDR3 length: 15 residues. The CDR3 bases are TGTGCCAGCAGTGATTGGAGACCCCTAAACAATGAGCAGTTCTTC. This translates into CASSDWRPLNNEQFF.